This is a list of T cell receptor beta chains from one sample in a study of blood T cell repertoires in COVID-19. The repertoire was sequenced with immunoSEQ multiplex PCR; TCRdb's copy has only in-frame clones and lacks some. Of hundreds of thousands of clones in the sample, 70% to 90% are singletons; the top ten hold roughly 1.2%. The source material was PBMCs or T cells enriched from blood (not recorded which). Every receptor here comes from a woman aged 35 to 49 with acute COVID-19. The CDR3 runs from the conserved cysteine through the conserved F or W. Fields, in order: D gene, CDR3 length, J gene, V gene, CDR3 protein, CDR3 DNA. The D gene is left open where the match is weak.

>TRBD1|16|TRBJ1-4|TRBV6-5
CASSYHQGATNEKLFF
TGTGCCAGCAGTTATCACCAGGGGGCAACTAATGAAAAACTGTTTTTT
>TRBD1|14|TRBJ1-2|TRBV28
CASRQTGGNYGYTF
TGTGCCAGCAGACAAACAGGGGGCAACTATGGCTACACCTTC
>.|15|TRBJ1-1|TRBV4-3
CASSQDLVGGTEAFF
TGCGCCAGCAGCCAAGATTTGGTCGGGGGCACTGAAGCTTTCTTT
>.|17|TRBJ1-6|TRBV30
CAWSDQLAATSNSPLHF
TGTGCCTGGAGTGATCAATTAGCAGCTACGAGTAATTCACCCCTCCACTTT
>.|14|TRBJ1-3|TRBV9
CASSAGGIGNTIYF
TGTGCCAGCAGCGCCGGAGGGATTGGAAACACCATATATTTT
>.|14|TRBJ2-1|TRBV19
CASSIWDSFNEQFF
TGTGCCAGTAGTATCTGGGACTCGTTCAATGAGCAGTTCTTC
>TRBD2|16|TRBJ2-1|TRBV5-4
CASSLEVAGGYNEQFF
TGTGCCAGCAGCTTGGAAGTAGCGGGAGGTTACAATGAGCAGTTCTTC
>.|16|TRBJ1-5|TRBV9
CASSVGGGSGNQPQHF
TGTGCCAGCAGCGTAGGAGGGGGTTCAGGCAATCAGCCCCAGCATTTT
>.|13|TRBJ1-1|TRBV11-3
CASSLAQGREAFF
TGTGCCAGCAGCTTAGCACAGGGCAGAGAAGCTTTCTTT
>.|13|TRBJ2-4|TRBV2
CATADSPGNIQYF
TGTGCCACCGCGGACAGCCCGGGAAACATTCAGTACTTC
>.|16|TRBJ2-1|TRBV10-3
CAISERQETPYNEQFF
TGTGCCATCAGTGAACGACAGGAAACCCCATACAATGAGCAGTTCTTC
>TRBD2|15|TRBJ2-7|TRBV19
CASSYRRLAGAEQYF
TGTGCCAGTAGTTACCGACGACTAGCGGGAGCAGAGCAGTACTTC
>.|13|TRBJ1-1|TRBV27
CASNPDRNTEAFF
TGTGCCAGCAACCCCGACAGAAACACTGAAGCTTTCTTT